This T cell receptor (beta chain) was captured in a study of shared clonotypes between healthy human individuals (dated by TCRdb to the early 2020s). Concerning the study at large: The cohort included three men and two women between 18 and 49 years of age. To increase sequencing depth and limit assay-specific biases, different laboratories used diverse techniques to prepare libraries and sequence TCR repertoires. Between about 0.8 and 9 billion PBMCs per donor were obtained by leukapheresis. For each donor, three plates each were used for CD4 naive and CD4 memory, two plates were used for CD8 naive, and one plate was used for CD8 memory. To estimate repertoire size and how much clonotypes are shared between individuals, the study performed deep sequencing of blood TCR repertoires from five healthy adults. Here is what the overall study found, with its caveats: Sampling was restricted to blood, and TCR repertoires in tissues likely differ from the TCR repertoires found in blood. Naive subsets generally had larger estimated clonotype richness than memory subsets. Pairwise subsampling indicated that sequencing depth was expected to affect the degree of clonotype sharing among donors. The genetic and exposure-history diversity represented was limited by the small number of donors. Compared with non-shared clonotypes, the clonotypes found in all four sorted-subset donors had higher generation probabilities. Rarefaction of sorted-subset datasets indicated incomplete sequencing despite the large sequencing depth. When four donors were compared, the shared fraction of clonotypes was about 5.4% for naive CD4, around 3.6% for naive CD8, about 2.5% for memory CD4, and 0.35% to 0.5% for memory CD8.

Using the deep immunoSEQ assay, TCR CDR3 regions were amplified from genomic DNA by multiplex PCR. Genomic DNA extracted from each cell subset was distributed evenly over all wells of several immunoSEQ 96-well plates, and each plate served as one replicate. For sorted subsets, each replicate PCR was loaded with 150 to 250 ng genomic DNA, equivalent to about 30,000 T cell genomes. Purified libraries were measured with a Qubit 3.0 fluorometer, size-checked on a Bioanalyzer 2100, and measured again with the KAPA Library Quantification kit. Each immunoSEQ 96-well plate was sequenced on its own single-read 150-cycle Illumina NextSeq 550 flow cell. The original methods were these. Because the immunoSEQ output held only junctional sequences and lacked quality scores, the filtering could not match the filtering applied to full-length reads. Sequences were annotated with PyIR, a Python wrapper for IgBLAST v1.9, using IMGT germline references to assign V/J genes and CDR3. Reads with weak V/J assignments (E-value above 1e-6), missing CDR3, stop codons, out-of-frame junctions, or ambiguous translated residues were removed. V3J clonotypes were defined by identical inferred V gene, J gene, and CDR3 amino acid sequence. Percentage overlap between repertoires was calculated by dividing the number of shared unique clonotypes by the size of the smaller repertoire. Richness of each repertoire was evaluated using RTK rarefaction, the Chao1 estimator, and Recon v2.1 estimates of unobserved clonotypes. For all TCRbeta clonotypes obtained by the gDNA method from a handful of donors, generation probabilities were computed with OLGA. Entries here come from immuneACCESS through TCRdb and include only in-frame sequences with V and J called. Some clones fail to appear in such tables; in the studies checked, an unresolved V gene covers under half of the shortfall, and the cause of the remainder is unknown. That table furnishes V, J and clone size, whereas the DNA furnished D and trimming. The sample has around 1.1 million clones on record, roughly 80% of them singletons. 0.89% of the sample is taken by the ten largest.

As for this clone: Its antigen remains undetermined. Base qualities are not recorded, but no much larger clone differs from it by a single base.

The trim is 4 bases for V and 2 bases for J, with a gap of 21 bases between the germline ends. The CDR3, from cysteine to phenylalanine, totals 18 residues. Only CDR3 DNA is held: 54 bases, read in frame from base 1. From the germline V gene, CDR1 is LGHNA and CDR2 is YNFKEQ. The donors were healthy, HIV-negative adults who had no recently reported acute infections or vaccinations. Only Caucasian adults living in Nashville, Tennessee, USA were represented among the donors. CD4+ T cells were enriched by magnetic negative selection; naive cells were then positively selected on CD45RA, and the negative fraction formed the memory subset. After blood collection by leukapheresis, PBMCs were isolated using Ficoll-Histopaque density gradient centrifugation and then cryopreserved in the vapor phase of liquid nitrogen. Purity and quantity of every magnetically sorted T cell population were checked by analytical flow cytometry. From each sorted fraction, genomic DNA was isolated and quantified by UV absorbance on a Nanodrop 2000c.

The rearranged segments are TRBV4-2 and TRBJ2-1; too little of a D gene remains to name it. The receptor was derived from a man aged 18 to 30 in good health. Some clones in this sample may be carry-over from other donors' samples. The sequencing sample was made of memory CD4+ T cells from PBMCs. Interpreted using the paper, the cell subset or site label stands for: CD45RA-negative fraction. The DNA reads as follows: TGTGCCAGCAGCCTCAACCTAGACGGCGCGGAGACCTACAATGAGCAGTTCTTC. Its protein reads: CASSLNLDGAETYNEQFF.